This TCR beta chain was retrieved from a study of glioma-infiltrating T cells after dendritic cell vaccination. Turning to the study itself: Autologous tumor lysate was loaded overnight onto monocyte-derived dendritic cells grown 6 to 7 days with IL-4 and GM-CSF.

Time point specified: after dendritic cell vaccination, including at tumor progression/relapse. Here immunoSEQ multiplex PCR was the method, and the copy in TCRdb shows in-frame clones only, minus some. Among about 99,000 clones listed, 75% to 90% were seen once. In germline, CDR1 is SQVTM, CDR2 ANQGSEA. V dropped 6 bases and J dropped 2; count of bases not matched to a gene: 9. The CDR3 totals 14 residues. This specimen consisted of blood, obtained after dendritic cell vaccination. The clonotype was recovered from a human donor with glioblastoma. V is TRBV29-1 and J is TRBJ2-7, with 8 bases that match TRBD2. This CDR3 reads CSVGGRGGAYEQYF. CDR3 nucleotides: TGCAGCGTGGGGGGTCGGGGGGGCGCCTACGAGCAGTACTTC.